What follows are 2 T cell receptor beta chains derived from one specimen sequenced in a study of cytotoxic CD8 clonotypes in ibrutinib-treated CLL. Sequencing was performed with immunoSEQ multiplex PCR; in TCRdb, only in-frame clones are kept and a portion is missing. Among under 150,000 clones listed, approximately 89% were seen once. The source was PBMCs, collected after 12 months of ibrutinib treatment. The origin of the receptors is a human donor with chronic lymphocytic leukemia.

J is TRBJ2-2 and V is TRBV28; D call uncertain. Between the trimmed V and J ends, which lost 1 base and 3 bases, there was a span of 9 bases. The CDR3 length is 15 residues. Germline CDR1 reads MDHEN; CDR2 reads SYDVKM. CDR3 nucleotide sequence: TGTGCCAGCAGTTTATTAGGTCACGACACCGGGGAGCTGTTTTTT. Translation gives CASSLLGHDTGELFF.

The chain links TRBV29-1 to TRBJ1-1; TRBD1 aligns across 9 bases. The V gene end was trimmed by 1 base and the J gene end by 0 bases; junction bases not matched to a gene: 3. The CDR3 is 15 residues long. Per germline, CDR1 SQVTM and CDR2 ANQGSEA. CDR3 in DNA: TGCAGCGTTGAAGGACAGGGGGGAATGAACACTGAAGCTTTCTTT. This translates into CSVEGQGGMNTEAFF.